The present T cell receptor beta chain was sequenced within a study of neoadjuvant anti-PD-1 for oral cavity cancer. Study summary: Before surgery, most patients got three to four biweekly 3 mg/kg nivolumab doses. Patients without progression received a fourth nivolumab dose around day 43, then surgical resection on days 50-56. Overall study results and limits: Each response group had just a few patients in TCR analyses.

As to this clone: Its antigen remains unidentified.

Regarding time point: after neoadjuvant nivolumab, at surgical resection. Germline V gene data show CDR1 as SGHNT and CDR2 as YYREEE (reference sequence). Trimming removed 4 bases from V and 4 bases from J, with 15 bases in between. CDR3 length equals 15 residues. Survey sequencing of tumors mostly used 4.5 to 5 ug DNA, two replicates. Data came from immunoSEQ multiplex PCR; TCRdb stores just in-frame clones and leaves some out. The sample includes more than 30,000 clones, roughly two fifths of them seen just once. Here the sequenced sample was tumor tissue, taken after nivolumab (anti-PD-1) treatment. This receptor was identified in a person between 35 and 79 years old with oral cavity squamous cell carcinoma. The chain is built from TRBV5-4 and TRBJ2-1; weak D call: TRBD1 (7 bases). This CDR3 is CASSAGQWGYNEQFF. CDR3 nucleotide sequence: TGTGCCAGCAGCGCGGGACAGTGGGGATACAATGAGCAGTTCTTC. The full variable domain, with the rest looked up from reference TRBV5-4 and TRBJ2-1, is ETGVTQSPTHLIKTRGQQVTLRCSSQSGHNTVSWYQQALGQGPQFIFQYYREEENGRGNFPPRFSGLQFPNYSSELNVNALELDDSALYLCASSAGQWGYNEQFFGPGTRLTVL.